Detailed here is one TCR beta chain. CDR3 length: 13 residues. Germline V gives CDR1 SNHLY, CDR2 FYNNEI. J was trimmed by 6 bases and V by 6 bases; bases with no gene match: 4. The source of the sample is a study of blood T cell repertoires in COVID-19. Study details: COVID-19 samples collected from the United States, Italy and Spain covered acute and convalescent phases. In each case, the material was cDNA or gDNA derived from T cells, B-cell-depleted T cells, or PBMCs.

Per the authors' pipeline: Reference gene primer amplification gave estimated nucleated cell counts. Generated by immunoSEQ multiplex PCR, the TCRdb table keeps only in-frame clones and is missing some. V and J calls and clone size are as listed in that table; D and trimming were resolved from the DNA. The data hold approximately 220,000 clones, with about 83% observed a single time. This rearrangement joins TRBV2 to TRBJ2-2, with TRBD1 identical over 7 bases. The sequence derives from a woman in her forties or fifties with acute or convalescent COVID-19. Specimen: peripheral blood. CDR3 nucleotide sequence: TGTGCCAGCAGGGTCCAGGGGGCCGGGGAGCTGTTTTTT. Residues: CASRVQGAGELFF.